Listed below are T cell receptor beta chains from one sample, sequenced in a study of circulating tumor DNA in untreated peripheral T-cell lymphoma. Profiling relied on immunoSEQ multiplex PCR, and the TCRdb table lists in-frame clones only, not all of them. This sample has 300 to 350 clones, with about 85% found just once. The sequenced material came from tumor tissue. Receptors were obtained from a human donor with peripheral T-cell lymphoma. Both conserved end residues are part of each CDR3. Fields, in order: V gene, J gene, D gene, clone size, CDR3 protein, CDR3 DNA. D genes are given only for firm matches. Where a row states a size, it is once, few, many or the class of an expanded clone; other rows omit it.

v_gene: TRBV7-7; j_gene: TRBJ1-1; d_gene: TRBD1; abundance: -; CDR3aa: CASSPDRGTDLRWTEAFF; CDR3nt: TGTGCCAGCAGCCCTGACAGGGGGACCGACCTAAGGTGGACTGAAGCTTTCTTT
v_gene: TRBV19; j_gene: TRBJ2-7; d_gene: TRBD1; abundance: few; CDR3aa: CANSPTAGTGVIYEQYF; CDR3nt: TGTGCCAATAGTCCCACCGCCGGGACAGGGGTTATCTACGAGCAGTACTTC
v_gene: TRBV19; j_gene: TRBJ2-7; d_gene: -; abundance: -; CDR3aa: CASSSGSLYYEQYF; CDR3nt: TGTGCCAGTAGTAGCGGGTCCCTTTACTACGAGCAGTACTTC
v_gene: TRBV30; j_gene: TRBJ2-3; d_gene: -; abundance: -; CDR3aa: CAWSGGVSTDTQYF; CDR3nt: TGTGCCTGGAGTGGTGGGGTAAGCACAGATACGCAGTATTTT
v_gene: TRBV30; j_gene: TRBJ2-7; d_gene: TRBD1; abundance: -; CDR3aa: CAWSQTGVIEQYF; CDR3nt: TGTGCCTGGAGTCAAACAGGGGTTATCGAGCAGTACTTC
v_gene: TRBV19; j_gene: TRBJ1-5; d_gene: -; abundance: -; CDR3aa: CASSIVGKHQPQHF; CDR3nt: TGTGCCAGTAGTATAGTTGGGAAGCATCAGCCCCAGCATTTT
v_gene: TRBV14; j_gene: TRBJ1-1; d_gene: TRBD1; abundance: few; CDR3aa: CASSPDRGTDLRWTEAFF; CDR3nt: TGTGCCAGCAGCCCTGACAGGGGGACCGACCTAAGGTGGACTGAAGCTTTCTTT
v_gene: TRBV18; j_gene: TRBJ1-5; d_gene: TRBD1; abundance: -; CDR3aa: CASSPSAGGGNQPQHF; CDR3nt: TGTGCCAGCTCACCTTCGGCAGGGGGCGGCAATCAGCCCCAGCATTTT
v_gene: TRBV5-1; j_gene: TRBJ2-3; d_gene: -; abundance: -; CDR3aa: CASSLGGMGTDTQYF; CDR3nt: TGCGCCAGCAGCTTGGGGGGCATGGGCACAGATACGCAGTATTTT
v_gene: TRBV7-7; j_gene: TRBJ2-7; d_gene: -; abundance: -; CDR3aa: CASSLGTEPYEQYF; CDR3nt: TGTGCCAGCAGCTTGGGGACGGAACCCTACGAACAGTACTTC